One sample yielded the 7 T cell receptor beta chains listed below, sequenced in a study of T cell responses to AZD1222 COVID-19 vaccine. Clones were read by immunoSEQ multiplex PCR, and TCRdb kept only the in-frame ones, dropping some. Counted here are fewer than 200,000 clones, 70% to 90% occurring once; the ten biggest clones make up 5% to 7%. The sample was peripheral blood, taken on day 0 of AZD1222 vaccination. The source is an adult in good health.

V and J are TRBV5-4 and TRBJ2-1; D might be TRBD1 (6 bases). Deletions cut 4 bases from V and 8 bases from J, with 19 bases between. The V gene's germline CDR1 is SGHNT and CDR2 YYREEE (reference sequence). The CDR3 runs to 15 residues. The DNA for the CDR3 is TGTGCCAGCAGCCTGCCTTTCAGGGGAAGGGATGAGCAGTTCTTC. Translation gives CASSLPFRGRDEQFF.

The genes are TRBV2 and TRBJ2-1; 11 bases agree with TRBD2. There are 17 residues in the CDR3. V was pared by 3 bases and J by 6 bases, with 10 bases of the junction left unmatched. From germline, CDR1 is SNHLY and CDR2 FYNNEI. The CDR3: CASSEKVAGGPRNEQFF. In DNA form, the CDR3 reads TGTGCCAGCAGTGAGAAGGTAGCGGGAGGGCCGCGCAATGAGCAGTTCTTC.

V usage is TRBV18 and J usage is TRBJ2-3, with TRBD1 as a possible D gene (5 bases). CDR1 is KGHSH, CDR2 LQKENI, per germline. V was pared by 2 bases and J by 1 base, with 13 bases between. This CDR3 comprises 16 residues. The DNA of the CDR3 is TGTGCCAGCTCACCATTTTCTCCCAGGGGCACAGATACGCAGTATTTT. Translating gives CASSPFSPRGTDTQYF.

The CDR3 DNA reads as TGTGCCAGTAGTACCCCTCCATCTAGCGGGGGCCAAGAGACCCAGTACTTC. Its translation: CASSTPPSSGGQETQYF. The chain links TRBV19 to TRBJ2-5; 10 bases map to TRBD2. The CDR3 contains 17 residues. Germline loops: CDR1 LNHDA, CDR2 SQIVND (reference sequence). With 4 bases clipped from V and 1 base from J, the junction kept 9 bases outside the gene matches.

The chain uses TRBV5-1 and TRBJ2-7; 9 positions agree with TRBD2. After removal of 4 bases from V and 6 bases from J, the junction contained 14 bases not matched to a gene. The CDR3 is 16 amino acids. Germline CDR1 is SGHRS and CDR2 is YFSETQ. The CDR3 region has the DNA TGCGCCAGCAGCAGGACCGTAGCGGGAGAAGGTGGCGAGCAGTACTTC. Its translation is CASSRTVAGEGGEQYF.

The V call is TRBV6-5, the J call TRBJ2-1; 7 bases align to TRBD2. Germline CDR1 reads MNHEY; CDR2 reads SVGAGI. The CDR3 extends over 12 amino acids. After removal of 6 bases from V and 8 bases from J, the junction contained 4 bases not matched to a gene. The DNA for the CDR3 is TGTGCCAGCAGGAGCAGCGGGGATGAGCAGTTCTTC. Translated: CASRSSGDEQFF.

CDR3 sequence reads: CASSQDLTLGYEQYF. DNA for the CDR3: TGTGCCAGCAGCCAAGACCTGACTTTGGGCTACGAGCAGTACTTC. This chain joins TRBV3-1 (or the pseudogene TRBV3-2) and TRBJ2-7; D unclear. V was shortened by 0 bases and J by 3 bases, with 12 bases between the two germline ends. The CDR3 spans 15 residues. Germline V gene lookup returns CDR1 LGHDT and CDR2 YNNKEL (reference sequence).